This T cell receptor beta chain was sequenced in a study of T cell repertoires in cytomegalovirus infection. Study summary: CMV infection together with matching HLA type was indicated by public TCR beta signatures. Study findings and constraints: Ex vivo responses were dominated by HLA-C-restricted CMV-specific TCR beta clonotypes.

The CDR3 runs 15 residues. The trim removed 0 bases at V and 6 bases at J, leaving 6 bases unmatched. CDR1 is SGDLS, CDR2 YYNGEE, per germline. Only a few counts were recorded for this clonotype. Its specificity is not known. From the reads, TCRdb called clonotypes with MiXCR, one entry per CDR3 protein. The data show some 680,000 distinct CDR3 sequences, 35% seen once. The sequence derives from a human donor in good health (CMV status not recorded). Some clones in this sample may be carry-over from other donors' samples. The material sequenced was PBMCs. This sequence joins TRBV9 and TRBJ2-1; 7 bases fit TRBD2. The CDR3 loop is CASSVVASGLNEQFF. The CDR3 DNA sequence: TGTGCCAGCAGCGTAGTGGCTAGCGGACTCAATGAGCAGTTCTTC.